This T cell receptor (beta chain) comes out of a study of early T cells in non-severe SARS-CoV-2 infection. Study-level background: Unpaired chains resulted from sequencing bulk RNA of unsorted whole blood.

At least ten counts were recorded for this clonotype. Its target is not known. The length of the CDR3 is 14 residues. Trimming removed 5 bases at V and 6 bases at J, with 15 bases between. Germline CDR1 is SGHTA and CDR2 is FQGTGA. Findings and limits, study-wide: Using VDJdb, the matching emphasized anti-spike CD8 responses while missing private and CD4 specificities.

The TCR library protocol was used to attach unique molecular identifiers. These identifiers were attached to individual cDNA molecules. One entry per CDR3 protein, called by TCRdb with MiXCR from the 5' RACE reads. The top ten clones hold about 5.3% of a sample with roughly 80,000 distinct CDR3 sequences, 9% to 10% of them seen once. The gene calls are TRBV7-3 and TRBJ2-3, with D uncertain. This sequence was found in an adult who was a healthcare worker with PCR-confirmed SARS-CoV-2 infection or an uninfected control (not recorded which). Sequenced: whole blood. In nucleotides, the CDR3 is TGTGCCAGCAGCCCTAACACCCTGCTGGATACGCAGTATTTT. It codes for CASSPNTLLDTQYF.